The 31 T cell receptor beta chains presented below share a single source sample, sequenced in a study of shared clonotypes between healthy human individuals. Profiled with immunoSEQ multiplex PCR; TCRdb holds only in-frame clones, not every one. Counted here are 1.5 million to 2.5 million clones, about 95% occurring once; the ten biggest clones make up around 1%. Naive CD8 populations comprised CD45RO-negative cells positively selected for CCR7, excluding terminally differentiated effector memory CD45RA+ cells. The sequenced sample was naive CD8+ T cells sorted from blood. These receptors originate from a man aged 18 to 30 in good health.

The chain employs TRBV14 and TRBJ2-7; TRBD1 aligns across 7 bases. Germline V gene sequence: CDR1 SGHDN, CDR2 FVKESK. The CDR3 covers 16 residues. With 4 bases clipped from V and 4 bases from J, the junction kept 13 bases outside the gene matches. The CDR3 loop is CASSRDLGGAGYEQYF. In DNA form, the CDR3 reads TGTGCCAGCAGCCGAGACCTAGGGGGCGCCGGGTACGAGCAGTACTTC.

J is TRBJ2-3 and V is TRBV5-6; no clear D. The CDR3 spans 13 residues. Germline loops: CDR1 SGHDT, CDR2 YYEEEE. V lost 0 bases and J lost 8, with 10 bases in between. The CDR3 sequence: CASSLGNVGTQYF. In DNA form, the CDR3 reads TGTGCCAGCAGCTTGGGCAACGTAGGTACGCAGTATTTT.

The rearrangement uses TRBV11-2 and TRBJ2-1; 8 positions match TRBD1. This CDR3 is 17 amino acids long. Losses at the gene ends were 5 bases for V and 3 bases for J; bases not matched to a gene: 12. CDR1 and CDR2 (germline): SGHAT, FQNNGV. The CDR3 region has the DNA TGTGCCAGCAGCCGTACCCCCGGGACAGGAATCTACAATGAGCAGTTCTTC. This codes for CASSRTPGTGIYNEQFF.

The chain employs TRBV28 and TRBJ1-2, with a tentative D call TRBD1 (5 bases). Germline CDR1 MDHEN, CDR2 SYDVKM. The CDR3 runs to 13 residues. Trimming took 9 bases from V and 4 from J, leaving 15 bases between them. CDR3 region: CASIFRGAYGYTF. The CDR3 nucleotides are TGTGCCAGTATATTTAGAGGGGCCTATGGCTACACCTTC.

The rearrangement joins TRBV29-1 to TRBJ1-2, with TRBD1 matching over 8 bases. The CDR3 consists of 15 residues. Germline V gives CDR1 SQVTM, CDR2 ANQGSEA. The junction had 15 bases not matched to a gene; V was cut back by 4 bases and J by 8 bases. As DNA, the CDR3 is TGCAGCGTTGTGACCGCGGGACAGGTGGAGGGAGGCTACACCTTC. Amino acids: CSVVTAGQVEGGYTF.

The chain uses TRBV10-1 and TRBJ2-7; either TRBD1 or TRBD2 may supply D (5 bases each). Looked up from germline, CDR1 is WNHNN and CDR2 is SYGVQD (reference sequence). Trimming stripped 5 bases from V and 0 bases from J, with 11 bases between. The CDR3 is made up of 14 amino acids. CDR3: CASSPGPSSYEQYF. The CDR3 DNA reads as TGCGCCAGCAGTCCGGGACCGAGCTCCTACGAGCAGTACTTC.

The gene calls are TRBV13 and TRBJ2-7, with D maybe TRBD2 (5 bases). This CDR3 comprises 15 residues. V lost 5 bases, J lost 0 bases, and 14 bases lay in between. Germline V gene sequence: CDR1 PRHDT, CDR2 FYEKMQ (reference sequence). CDR3: CASSPFGTSSYEQYF. CDR3 coding DNA: TGTGCCAGCAGCCCCTTCGGTACTAGCTCCTACGAGCAGTACTTC.

The chain couples TRBV11-2 to TRBJ1-4; no clear D gene. The CDR3 is 17 residues long. Trimming stripped 1 base from V and 8 bases from J, with 20 bases between. Germline CDR1 and CDR2: SGHAT and FQNNGV. The CDR3 sequence is CASSLGLYLGGGEKLFF. CDR3 nucleotides: TGTGCCAGCAGCTTAGGACTTTATCTAGGCGGAGGCGAAAAACTGTTTTTT.

The chain links TRBV15 to TRBJ1-6; no firm D call. V was shortened by 11 bases and J by 5 bases, with 16 bases between the two germline ends. The CDR3 has 14 residues. Germline V lookup: CDR1 LNHNV, CDR2 YYDKDF (reference sequence). The CDR3 DNA follows: TGTGCCCCCGCGCGGTCCGAAGATAATTCACCCCTCCACTTT. Residues: CAPARSEDNSPLHF.

This clone was detected a few times. This chain joins TRBV19 and TRBJ1-5, with 8 bases matching TRBD1. The CDR3 extends over 17 amino acids. V dropped 4 bases and J dropped 0; count of bases not matched to a gene: 8. Per the germline V gene, CDR1 is LNHDA and CDR2 is SQIVND (reference sequence). The CDR3 nucleotides read TGTGCCAGTAGTACCGGACAGGGACGGCATAGCAATCAGCCCCAGCATTTT. Protein: CASSTGQGRHSNQPQHF.

The rearrangement joins TRBV7-9 to TRBJ2-3; 11 bases are shared with TRBD2. From germline, CDR1 is SEHNR and CDR2 FQNEAQ (reference sequence). The V and J ends lost 5 bases and 2 bases, in that order; junction bases with no gene match: 6. The CDR3 sequence is 16 residues long. DNA of the CDR3: TGTGCCAGCAGCGGCCCGGGACTAGCGGACACAGATACGCAGTATTTT. It specifies CASSGPGLADTDTQYF.

As for this clone: Other DNA sequences within the sample encode an identical CDR3. The genes are TRBV28 and TRBJ1-1, with D possibly TRBD1 on 5 matching bases. V gave up 2 bases and J gave up 5 bases, with 6 bases separating them. This CDR3 region has 12 residues. Germline V gene data show CDR1 as MDHEN and CDR2 as SYDVKM. CDR3 nucleotides: TGTGCCAGCAGTTTAGAGGGGACTGAAGCTTTCTTT. Translating gives CASSLEGTEAFF.

The chain combines TRBV11-2 with TRBJ2-7; no clear D. Germline CDR1 is SGHAT and CDR2 is FQNNGV. This CDR3 comprises 13 residues. Trimming pared 4 bases from V and 4 bases from J, leaving 11 bases between. The CDR3 sequence: CASSSSAGYEQYF. The CDR3 DNA follows: TGTGCCAGCAGCTCGTCGGCCGGTTACGAGCAGTACTTC.

J is TRBJ2-7 and V is TRBV7-8; D is unresolved. The CDR3 has 14 residues. Trimming took off 5 bases at V and 3 bases at J, with 14 bases between the two ends. Germline-derived CDR1 and CDR2 are SGHVS and FQNEAQ. CDR3 sequence (DNA): TGTGCCAGCAGCCCTTTGCAAAGCGACTACGAGCAGTACTTC. This gives the protein CASSPLQSDYEQYF.

This chain connects TRBV5-1 to TRBJ2-7; 8 nucleotides align to TRBD1. CDR1 and CDR2 from the germline V gene are SGHRS and YFSETQ. The CDR3 consists of 15 residues. V lost 5 bases and J lost 2; bases outside the gene matches: 9. The CDR3 bases are TGCGCCAGCAGTTCGGACAGGGAGATGACCTACGAGCAGTACTTC. It encodes CASSSDREMTYEQYF.

The V call is TRBV7-9, the J call TRBJ2-7; 15 positions match TRBD2. J lost 7 bases, V lost 3 bases, and 4 bases had no gene match. The CDR3 contains 15 residues. Germline lookup yields CDR1 SEHNR and CDR2 FQNEAQ (reference sequence). DNA of the CDR3: TGTGCCAGCAGCTTGGAGGGACTAGCGGGGGGTGAGCAGTACTTC. This encodes CASSLEGLAGGEQYF.

The table lists this clone with a count of one. This sequence joins TRBV27 and TRBJ2-1; a weak D match, TRBD2 (6 bases). The CDR3 contains 15 residues. The V and J ends lost 5 bases and 8 bases respectively, with 19 bases between them. Germline CDR1 is MNHEY and CDR2 is SMNVEV (reference sequence). CDR3 residues: CASSDTLTSFYEQFF. The CDR3 DNA sequence: TGTGCCAGCAGTGATACCCTGACTAGTTTCTATGAGCAGTTCTTC.

The chain carries TRBV5-6 and TRBJ1-1, with TRBD1 matching over 9 bases. The CDR3 contains 12 residues. V shed 2 bases, J shed 11 bases, and the junction held 4 bases outside the gene matches. Germline V gene data show CDR1 as SGHDT and CDR2 as YYEEEE. The CDR3 DNA reads TGTGCCAGCAGCTTTAGGACAGGGGACGCTTTCTTT. Protein: CASSFRTGDAFF. The variable domain in full, with the rest retrieved from reference TRBV5-6 and TRBJ1-1, is DAGVTQSPTHLIKTRGQQVTLRCSPKSGHDTVSWYQQALGQGPQFIFQYYEEEERQRGNFPDRFSGHQFPNYSSELNVNALLLGDSALYLCASSFRTGDAFFGQGTRLTVV.

The chain is built from TRBV4-2 and TRBJ2-1; 13 positions agree with TRBD2. V lost 2 bases to trimming and J lost 8 bases; unmatched junction nucleotides: 6. CDR1 and CDR2 from the germline V gene are LGHNA and YNFKEQ. There are 16 residues in the CDR3. The CDR3 DNA follows: TGTGCCAGCAGCCAAACACTAGCGGGGGGGCCGTATGAGCAGTTCTTC. Protein product: CASSQTLAGGPYEQFF.

Details on this clone: At the DNA level, this CDR3 is encoded by other sequences in the same sample as well. V usage is TRBV4-1 and J usage is TRBJ1-1, with D tentatively TRBD1 (5 bases). CDR3 length: 14 amino acids. Trimming removed 1 base at V and 4 bases at J, with 10 bases between. CDR1 is MGHRA and CDR2 is YSYEKL in the germline V gene. The CDR3 sequence is CASSQVPGGTEAFF. The CDR3 DNA sequence: TGCGCCAGCAGCCAAGTACCGGGGGGCACTGAAGCTTTCTTT.

The V and J genes are TRBV29-1 and TRBJ2-7; tentatively, D is TRBD1 (6 bases). The CDR3 is 13 amino acids. The V gene's germline CDR1 is SQVTM and CDR2 ANQGSEA. The V end was cut by 2 bases, the J end by 1 base, with 9 bases between. The CDR3 sequence: CSVETGHSYEQYF. In nucleotides, the CDR3 is TGCAGCGTTGAAACAGGGCATTCCTACGAGCAGTACTTC.

This clone was picked up one time. The chain employs TRBV29-1 and TRBJ2-5, with TRBD1 as a possible D gene (5 bases). Trimming stripped 2 bases from V and 7 bases from J, with 8 bases between. In germline, CDR1 is SQVTM, CDR2 ANQGSEA. The CDR3 sequence is 11 residues long. CDR3 region: CSVELQGTQYF. CDR3 sequence (DNA): TGCAGCGTTGAACTTCAGGGGACCCAGTACTTC.

V gene TRBV5-4 combines with J gene TRBJ2-3, with D possibly TRBD1 on 7 matching bases. Trimming cost V 2 bases and J 6 bases, with 16 bases left between them. Germline values: CDR1 SGHNT, CDR2 YYREEE (reference sequence). The CDR3 runs 15 residues. Here the CDR3 reads CASSFQGGAYDTQYF. CDR3 nucleotides: TGTGCCAGCAGCTTTCAGGGGGGCGCATATGATACGCAGTATTTT.

This clone was found a few times. This sequence joins TRBV6-6 and TRBJ1-5; TRBD1 matches at 9 bases. The ends lost 9 bases at V and 2 bases at J; junction bases unmatched: 2. CDR1 is MNHNY, CDR2 SVGAGI, per germline (reference sequence). The CDR3 is made up of 13 amino acids. The CDR3 bases are TGTGCCAGTTGGACAGGGGGCAATCAGCCCCAGCATTTT. This gives the protein CASWTGGNQPQHF.

The chain recombines TRBV19 with TRBJ2-7; 8 positions match TRBD2. CDR1 is LNHDA and CDR2 is SQIVND in the germline V gene (reference sequence). The CDR3 loop spans 14 amino acids. Trimming removed 9 bases from V and 1 base from J; junction bases left unmatched: 8. The CDR3 bases are TGTGCCAGCTCCCTCGGGGGGGCGTCCTACGAGCAGTACTTC. Encoded protein: CASSLGGASYEQYF.

The chain combines TRBV28 with TRBJ2-1; maybe TRBD1 (5 bases). The CDR3 runs 14 residues. The V end was cut by 5 bases, the J end by 8 bases, with 16 bases between. The germline V gene encodes CDR1 MDHEN and CDR2 SYDVKM. The CDR3, as DNA: TGTGCCAGCAGTCCCAGGGTCGAAGGTTATGAGCAGTTCTTC. Protein sequence: CASSPRVEGYEQFF.

The chain links TRBV4-1 to TRBJ2-7, with 9 bases that match TRBD1. Trimming at V came to 1 base and at J to 5 bases, leaving 6 bases not matched to a gene. Germline values: CDR1 MGHRA, CDR2 YSYEKL. The CDR3 runs 15 residues. CDR3 loop: CASSQVAQGANEQYF. The CDR3 DNA reads as TGCGCCAGCAGCCAAGTAGCACAGGGGGCCAACGAGCAGTACTTC.

The chain combines TRBV6-5 with TRBJ1-1; the match to TRBD1 covers 7 bases. CDR3 length equals 15 residues. Unmatched junction bases numbered 9, after V lost 4 bases and J lost 4 bases. Germline-derived CDR1 and CDR2 are MNHEY and SVGAGI. CDR3 region: CASSFPGGGGTEAFF. The DNA of the CDR3 is TGTGCCAGCAGTTTCCCAGGGGGAGGGGGCACTGAAGCTTTCTTT.

This rearrangement joins TRBV10-1 to TRBJ2-6; 7 nucleotides line up with TRBD2. This CDR3 has 15 residues. The germline V gene has CDR1 WNHNN and CDR2 SYGVQD (reference sequence). J lost 2 bases, V lost 3 bases, and 1 base had no gene match. As DNA, the CDR3 is TGCGCCAGCAGTGACCGGGGGGCTGGGGCCAACGTCCTGACTTTC. This gives the protein CASSDRGAGANVLTF.

Here the CDR3 reads CASSTPDVSGANVLTF. CDR3 DNA: TGTGCCAGCAGTACTCCGGATGTCTCTGGGGCCAACGTCCTGACTTTC. The rearrangement links TRBV2 to TRBJ2-6; no firm D call. Germline V gene lookup returns CDR1 SNHLY and CDR2 FYNNEI. This CDR3 is built from 16 residues. V lost 5 bases and J 0 bases, leaving 11 bases between the germline ends.

In regard to this clone: Other DNA sequences in this specimen translate into the identical CDR3. The V and J genes are TRBV30 and TRBJ2-2; no clear D gene. Trimming took 0 bases from V and 5 from J, leaving 7 bases between them. The CDR3 covers 13 residues. CDR1 and CDR2 from the germline V gene are GTSNPN and SVGIG (reference sequence). Here the CDR3 reads CAWSVWGTGELFF. The CDR3 DNA is TGTGCCTGGAGTGTGTGGGGTACCGGGGAGCTGTTTTTT.